This T cell receptor (beta chain) was recovered during a study of beta chain features in type 1 diabetes. Background on the study: On cell yields, gender and age, patients and healthy donors were similar. Across all samples, over 85 million sorted cells were examined.

Study-wide results and caveats: Moderate yet significant TCRB CDR3 shortening was seen in Type 1 diabetes patients in all four CD4+ subsets. Researchers reported that naive, central memory and Treg TCRB repertoires appeared more similar in patients than in healthy donors.

Comment on this clone: Its antigen is unknown.

Based on CD45RO/CCR7/CD25/CD127/CD95/CD27, CD4+ regulatory, stem cell-like memory, naive and central memory cells were sorted. cDNA synthesis used the whole RNA isolate, giving expressed TCRB sequences. TCRdb's copy holds only in-frame clones and misses some; the assay was immunoSEQ multiplex PCR. Of roughly 260,000 clones listed, over 20% are singletons. The CDR3 is 10 amino acids. Germline CDR1 reads SQVTM; CDR2 reads ANQGSEA. With 7 bases removed from V and 4 bases from J, the gap between germline ends came to 8 bases. The genes are TRBV29-1 and TRBJ2-7; the D is unclear. The TCR comes from a woman in her forties with type 1 diabetes. The sample comprised naive CD4+ T cells from blood. In nucleotides, the CDR3 is TGCAGCGCCGGTTCATACGAGCAGTACTTC. This translates into CSAGSYEQYF.